This T cell receptor (beta chain) was found in a study of blood T cell repertoires in COVID-19. V gave up 6 bases and J gave up 7 bases; unmatched junction bases: 11. The CDR3 sequence is 15 residues long. The germline V gene encodes CDR1 LNHDA and CDR2 SQIVND (reference sequence). Profiled with immunoSEQ multiplex PCR; TCRdb holds only in-frame clones, not every one. The sample yields about 260,000 clones, about 87% seen once. The chain has TRBV19 and TRBJ2-1; 8 positions match TRBD2. The sample consisted of PBMCs or T cells enriched from blood (not recorded which). The sequence derives from a woman aged 25 to 39 with acute COVID-19. This chain's CDR3 is CASSRASGSLNEQFF. The CDR3 nucleotides are TGTGCCAGTAGCCGCGCCAGCGGGAGTCTGAATGAGCAGTTCTTC.